A selection of T cell receptor beta chains follows, all from one sample in a study of blood T cell repertoires in COVID-19. Sequencing was performed with immunoSEQ multiplex PCR; in TCRdb, only in-frame clones are kept and a portion is missing. This table holds approximately 280,000 clones, about nine tenths found once. The sample taken for sequencing was peripheral blood. The receptors were sampled from a man aged 50-60 years with acute or convalescent COVID-19. Each CDR3 is given with its conserved first and last residue. D genes are given only for firm matches. Only part of the rows carry a size: once, few, many, or a class if the clone is expanded.

V	D	size	J	DNA	CDR3
TRBV30	NA	NA	TRBJ1-5	TGTGCCTGGAGTTTTGGGGGGGCCGGTCAGCCCCAGCATTTT	CAWSFGGAGQPQHF
TRBV3-1/TRBV3-2	NA	NA	TRBJ2-1	TGTGCCAGCAGCCCCTTAAGGGGTCCGTACAATGAGCAGTTCTTC	CASSPLRGPYNEQFF
TRBV9	NA	NA	TRBJ1-3	TGTGCCAGCAGAGATCAGGGTAGAAACACCATATATTTT	CASRDQGRNTIYF
TRBV19	TRBD1	NA	TRBJ1-2	TGTGCCAGTAGTACGATGACAGGGCTGGGCTACACCTTC	CASSTMTGLGYTF
TRBV3-1/TRBV3-2	NA	NA	TRBJ1-4	TGTGCCAGCAGTCCACAGGGTAATGAAAAACTGTTTTTT	CASSPQGNEKLFF
TRBV3-1/TRBV3-2	NA	NA	TRBJ2-4	TGTGCCAGCAGCCCTCAGGGGACGGTACTAGCCAAAAACATTCAGTACTTC	CASSPQGTVLAKNIQYF
TRBV27	NA	once	TRBJ2-7	TGTGCCAGCAGTTTAGCCCCGCAGGGATACGAGCAGTACTTC	CASSLAPQGYEQYF
TRBV19	TRBD1	NA	TRBJ2-7	TGTGCCAGTAGACGGTGGACAGGGGCCCTCGAGCAGTACTTC	CASRRWTGALEQYF
TRBV5-4	NA	NA	TRBJ2-7	TGTGCCAGCAACCTCCGATCGGGGGACTCCTACGAGCAGTACTTC	CASNLRSGDSYEQYF
TRBV4-1	TRBD1	NA	TRBJ2-1	TGCGCCAGCAGCCAAGATCTCGGACAGGCCTACAATGAGCAGTTCTTC	CASSQDLGQAYNEQFF
TRBV12-3/TRBV12-4	NA	NA	TRBJ1-1	TGTGCCAGCAGTTTCAAAATGCCGGGTCCTTTCTTT	CASSFKMPGPFF
TRBV6-5	TRBD1	NA	TRBJ2-7	TGTGCCAGCAGGCCACTGGGGACAGGGGCCGAGCAGTACTTC	CASRPLGTGAEQYF
TRBV9	NA	NA	TRBJ2-7	TGTGCCAGCAGCGTAGAATTAGGGAGGGAGCAGTACTTC	CASSVELGREQYF
TRBV11-2	TRBD1	NA	TRBJ1-2	TGTGCCAGCAGCCCCGACAGGGAAGTTGGTGGCTACACCTTC	CASSPDREVGGYTF
TRBV19	NA	NA	TRBJ1-1	TGTGCCAGTAGTATATCCCGTATGAACACTGAAGCTTTCTTT	CASSISRMNTEAFF
TRBV18	NA	NA	TRBJ1-3	TGTGCCAGCTCAGTGGACAGCCTCTCTGGAAACACCATATATTTT	CASSVDSLSGNTIYF
TRBV5-4	NA	NA	TRBJ2-2	TGTGCCAGCTCAAGCTACACCGGGGAGCTGTTTTTT	CASSSYTGELFF
TRBV10-3	TRBD1	NA	TRBJ1-5	TGTGCCATCAGTGAGTCGATACAGGGGAATCAGCCCCAGCATTTT	CAISESIQGNQPQHF
TRBV10-1	NA	NA	TRBJ1-2	TGCGCCAGCAGTCCGGACAGATACTATGGCTACACCTTC	CASSPDRYYGYTF
TRBV30	NA	NA	TRBJ2-1	TGTGCCTGGAGTACTAGAGGACGGGGAGTCTCCTACAATGAGCAGTTCTTC	CAWSTRGRGVSYNEQFF
TRBV7-9	TRBD2	NA	TRBJ2-2	TGTGCCAGCACGGGACTAGCGGGCGGGGAGCTGTTTTTT	CASTGLAGGELFF
TRBV5-1	TRBD1	NA	TRBJ1-5	TGCGCCAGCAGCTTGGGGACAGGGAGATCGAGTCAGCCCCAGCATTTT	CASSLGTGRSSQPQHF
TRBV5-1	NA	NA	TRBJ1-1	TGCGCCAGCAGCTTGGGCGCGTCAGTAGAAGGGGCCCCTGAAGCTTTCTTT	CASSLGASVEGAPEAFF
TRBV18	NA	NA	TRBJ1-2	TGTGCCAGCTCACCAGAGGCTCTCCCCGGGGTTGTTGGAGGCTACACCTTC	CASSPEALPGVVGGYTF
TRBV24-1	TRBD1	NA	TRBJ2-1	TGTGCCAACTCGTCGAGGGACAGGGTCGGACAGTTCTTC	CANSSRDRVGQFF
TRBV5-1	NA	NA	TRBJ2-7	TGCGCCAGCCCAGGGCCTTACGAGCAGTACTTC	CASPGPYEQYF
TRBV30	NA	NA	TRBJ2-3	TGTGCCTGGAGTGTCTCTGGCCGCACAGATACGCAGTATTTT	CAWSVSGRTDTQYF
TRBV10-3	TRBD1	NA	TRBJ1-6	TGTGCCATCAGGGACAGGGATACCTATAATTCACCCCTCCACTTT	CAIRDRDTYNSPLHF